These T cell receptor beta chains were read from a single sample in a study of neurological immune-mediated disorders. TCRdb re-called the 5' RACE reads with MiXCR, one entry per CDR3 protein. This sample has roughly 120,000 distinct CDR3 sequences, with roughly 3.4% found just once. Sequencing was carried out using PBMCs. The receptors come from a woman aged 25 to 39 with multiple sclerosis. Each CDR3 is given with its conserved first and last residue. A row's size may be missing; if present it is once, few, many or a size class.

v_call	cdr3_length	clone_size	j_call	cdr3_aa
TRBV6-1	12	many	TRBJ2-3	CASSAELDTQYF
TRBV6-2/TRBV6-3	14	-	TRBJ2-1	CASTMTVSYNEQFF
TRBV12-3/TRBV12-4	11	many	TRBJ2-3	CASSPGLAQYF
TRBV4-3	18	many	TRBJ2-2	CASSQLAGGISNTGELFF
TRBV6-5	15	many	TRBJ2-5	CASSYERSNQETQYF
TRBV7-2	13	many	TRBJ2-7	CASSFSQAYEQYF
TRBV20-1	14	many	TRBJ1-1	CSASRGQVHTEAFF
TRBV29-1	15	many	TRBJ2-2	CSVRRGAPNTGELFF
TRBV3-1	17	many	TRBJ2-6	CASSQEGQGARANVLTF
TRBV12-3/TRBV12-4	11	many	TRBJ2-2	CASSFDGELFF
TRBV7-9	15	many	TRBJ2-1	CASSGTSGDYNEQFF
TRBV7-9	13	many	TRBJ1-5	CASSLGGYQPQHF
TRBV12-3/TRBV12-4	13	many	TRBJ1-1	CASTGQSNTEAFF
TRBV7-6	14	-	TRBJ2-3	CASSLAGGGDTQYF
TRBV24-1	13	many	TRBJ1-1	CATSDSYTGEAFF
TRBV29-1	11	many	TRBJ2-3	CSVGSADTQYF
TRBV24-1	16	many	TRBJ2-2	CATSDPHRTGTGELFF
TRBV20-1	16	many	TRBJ2-1	CSSRRASGGVYNEQFF
TRBV5-6	14	many	TRBJ2-1	CASSLAQGVDEQFF
TRBV5-5	18	many	TRBJ1-1	CASSWTLAGRAMNTEAFF
TRBV6-5	14	many	TRBJ2-5	CASISAPHQETQYF
TRBV2	18	many	TRBJ1-5	CASNLRTSLSELEQPQHF
TRBV7-2	14	few	TRBJ1-3	CASSRGGVGNTIYF
TRBV12-3/TRBV12-4	12	many	TRBJ1-6	CASSFRGSTLNF
TRBV15	14	many	TRBJ2-7	CATSRKRPHHEQYF
TRBV28	14	many	TRBJ2-7	CASRPQGRSDEQYF
TRBV5-1	14	few	TRBJ2-3	CASSWGDSTDTQYF
TRBV25-1	16	many	TRBJ2-6	CASSEPGSSGANVLTF
TRBV10-3	16	many	TRBJ2-6	CAISGTGFSGANVLTF
TRBV12-3/TRBV12-4	15	many	TRBJ1-5	CASSLGPGSDQPQHF
TRBV3-1	13	many	TRBJ2-1	CASSHVVRTARFF
TRBV18	15	many	TRBJ2-1	CASSQLAGGYNEQFF
TRBV2	14	many	TRBJ2-1	CASMGLAGFHEQFF
TRBV27	15	many	TRBJ2-5	CASSFGGGSQETQYF